These 15 T cell receptor beta chains were all obtained from the same sample, sequenced in a study of blood T cell repertoires in COVID-19. Sequencing used immunoSEQ multiplex PCR; TCRdb keeps in-frame clones, though not all of them. The table lists about 76,000 clones, approximately 85% of them singletons. The specimen was peripheral blood. The source is a man aged 55 to 70 with COVID-19, enrolled during active disease.

This sequence joins TRBV24-1 and TRBJ2-5; 7 bases are a match to TRBD2. Germline-derived CDR1 and CDR2 are KGHDR and SFDVKD. This CDR3 comprises 13 residues. V was clipped by 5 bases and J by 4 bases; unmatched bases: 3. The CDR3 loop is CATSATSVETQYF. CDR3 bases: TGTGCCACCAGTGCCACTAGCGTAGAGACCCAGTACTTC.

The rearrangement joins TRBV7-2 to TRBJ1-2; 7 positions agree with TRBD1. Germline V gene data show CDR1 as SGHTA and CDR2 as FQGNSA. J gave up 6 bases and V 1 base, and 8 bases lay outside the gene matches. There are 15 residues in the CDR3. The CDR3 sequence is CASSLVGGGEHGYTF. The CDR3 DNA reads as TGTGCCAGCAGCTTAGTTGGAGGGGGCGAGCATGGCTACACCTTC.

This clone appeared a few times. The V call is TRBV30, the J call TRBJ2-1; no reliable D call. The CDR3 has 15 residues. The germline V and J ends were trimmed by 2 bases and 3 bases, with 14 bases remaining between them. Germline values: CDR1 GTSNPN, CDR2 SVGIG (reference sequence). The DNA of the CDR3 is TGTGCCTGGAGTTCCCGAGAAGAGAGCTACAATGAGCAGTTCTTC. Encoded protein: CAWSSREESYNEQFF.

The rearrangement links TRBV7-9 to TRBJ2-1; possibly TRBD2 for D (6 bases). Germline lookup yields CDR1 SEHNR and CDR2 FQNEAQ (reference sequence). The CDR3 extends over 15 amino acids. Trimming pared 5 bases from V and 5 bases from J, leaving 16 bases between. CDR3 nucleotides: TGTGCCAGCAGCCCCCCCGGGACTCCGGACAATGAGCAGTTCTTC. It encodes CASSPPGTPDNEQFF.

The chain has TRBV2 and TRBJ2-2; 9 positions agree with TRBD2. V lost 6 bases and J lost 8; bases outside the gene matches: 7. CDR3 length: 14 amino acids. Germline-derived CDR1 and CDR2 are SNHLY and FYNNEI. The CDR3 coding sequence is TGTGCCAGCAGCCTGGGACTAGCATCAGGGGAGCTGTTTTTT. This encodes CASSLGLASGELFF.

J is TRBJ2-3 and V is TRBV11-1; TRBD2 is a possible D gene (5 bases). Germline loops: CDR1 SGHAT, CDR2 FQDESV (reference sequence). Trimming took 2 bases from V and 0 from J, leaving 12 bases between them. The CDR3 is made up of 16 amino acids. CDR3 DNA: TGTGCCAGCAGCTTACTAGGCGGGCCAAGCACAGATACGCAGTATTTT. It translates to CASSLLGGPSTDTQYF.

This chain connects TRBV18 to TRBJ2-7, with 10 bases fitting TRBD2. Trimming took 0 bases from V and 7 from J; bases not matched to a gene: 6. The CDR3 runs 15 residues. CDR1 and CDR2 from the germline V gene are KGHSH and LQKENI. CDR3 residues: CASSPPGLALREQYF. The CDR3 DNA is TGTGCCAGCTCACCACCGGGACTAGCGTTACGAGAGCAGTACTTC. Full variable domain (outside the CDR3, taken from reference TRBV18 and TRBJ2-7): NAGVMQNPRHLVRRRGQEARLRCSPMKGHSHVYWYRQLPEEGLKFMVYLQKENIIDESGMPKERFSAEFPKEGPSILRIQQVVRGDSAAYFCASSPPGLALREQYFGPGTRLTVT.

J is TRBJ2-5 and V is TRBV24-1, with D tentatively TRBD1 (6 bases). The CDR3 sequence is 14 residues long. V dropped 6 bases and J dropped 5 bases, with 15 bases sitting between them. CDR1 and CDR2 (germline): KGHDR, SFDVKD. The CDR3 region has the DNA TGTGCCACCAGTTCACAGGGAACTTGGGAGACCCAGTACTTC. Protein: CATSSQGTWETQYF.

The V gene is TRBV25-1, the J gene TRBJ2-3; 9 nucleotides align to TRBD2. This CDR3 has 14 residues. Germline-derived CDR1 and CDR2 are MGHDK and SYGVNS. V shed 7 bases, J shed 4 bases, and the junction held 6 bases outside the gene matches. The CDR3 loop reads CASTKSGGSDTQYF. CDR3 sequence (DNA): TGTGCCAGCACCAAGAGCGGGGGGTCAGATACGCAGTATTTT.

The chain uses TRBV5-6 and TRBJ2-1, with TRBD1 matching 8 bases. Germline V CDR1 and CDR2: SGHDT, YYEEEE. The length of the CDR3 is 16 residues. J lost 6 bases, V lost 4 bases, and 12 bases had no gene match. The CDR3 loop reads CASSTQGARILNEQFF. The DNA of the CDR3 is TGTGCCAGCAGCACGCAGGGGGCGCGTATACTCAATGAGCAGTTCTTC. The whole variable domain, filled in from reference TRBV5-6 and TRBJ2-1, reads DAGVTQSPTHLIKTRGQQVTLRCSPKSGHDTVSWYQQALGQGPQFIFQYYEEEERQRGNFPDRFSGHQFPNYSSELNVNALLLGDSALYLCASSTQGARILNEQFFGPGTRLTVL.

The rearrangement joins TRBV18 to TRBJ1-6; 7 nucleotides align to TRBD1. The V gene's germline CDR1 is KGHSH and CDR2 LQKENI. Trimming removed 3 bases from V and 5 bases from J; junction bases left unmatched: 7. The length of the CDR3 is 16 residues. In DNA, the CDR3 is TGTGCCAGCTCACCCAATCAGGGGGTTGATAATTCACCCCTCCACTTT. The encoded protein is CASSPNQGVDNSPLHF.

This chain connects TRBV28 to TRBJ1-2, with TRBD1 matching 8 bases. The V gene's germline CDR1 is MDHEN and CDR2 SYDVKM. This CDR3 has 14 residues. Germline trimming cut 4 bases from V and 7 bases from J; bases unmatched to any gene: 8. CDR3 amino acids: CASSSGQGYIGYTF. The CDR3, as DNA: TGTGCCAGCAGTTCAGGACAGGGTTACATTGGCTACACCTTC.

The V call is TRBV14, the J call TRBJ2-1; 8 bases match TRBD2. V gave up 1 base and J gave up 7 bases; unmatched junction bases: 6. The CDR3 has 15 amino acids. The germline gives CDR1 SGHDN, CDR2 FVKESK. DNA for the CDR3: TGTGCCAGCAGCCAAGGTATAGCGGGGTCAAATGAGCAGTTCTTC. Residues: CASSQGIAGSNEQFF.

The chain combines TRBV2 with TRBJ1-5; perhaps TRBD1 as D (5 bases). The V gene lost 7 bases and the J gene lost 10 bases, with 11 bases spanning the gap. The germline V gene has CDR1 SNHLY and CDR2 FYNNEI. The CDR3 covers 11 residues. CDR3 DNA: TGTGCCAGCAACAATAGGGGACCCCAGCATTTT. This codes for CASNNRGPQHF.

The genes are TRBV5-1 and TRBJ2-1, with a weak D call TRBD2 (6 bases). Trimming left V 4 bases short and J 7 bases short, with 18 bases between. CDR1 is SGHRS and CDR2 is YFSETQ in the germline V gene. The CDR3 is 15 residues long. The CDR3 protein is CASSAGTAPTNEQFF. CDR3 coding DNA: TGCGCCAGCAGCGCCGGGACTGCACCGACGAATGAGCAGTTCTTC.